The 10 T cell receptor beta chains reported below all come from one sample, sequenced in a study of early T cells in non-severe SARS-CoV-2 infection. One entry per CDR3 protein results from TCRdb running MiXCR on the 5' RACE reads. The data show about 20,000 distinct CDR3 sequences, 4.5% to 5% seen once. Sequenced sample: whole blood. The receptors shown here come from an adult who was a healthcare worker with PCR-confirmed SARS-CoV-2 infection or an uninfected control (not recorded which).

This clonotype was recorded a few times. The chain employs TRBV12-3 or TRBV12-4 and TRBJ2-3, with D maybe TRBD1 (6 bases). The germline V and J ends were trimmed by 5 bases and 2 bases, with 11 bases remaining between them. The length of the CDR3 is 14 residues. CDR3 DNA: TGTGCCAGCAGTGAACAGGGTCCCACAGATACGCAGTATTTT. This translates into CASSEQGPTDTQYF.

Relative to its sample, this clonotype is medium-sized. The chain joins TRBV5-6 to TRBJ2-5; no firm D call. CDR3 length: 14 residues. Germline loops: CDR1 SGHDT, CDR2 YYEEEE. Trimming cost V 4 bases and J 1 base, with 11 bases left between them. The CDR3 sequence is CASSLKHGQETQYF. The CDR3 nucleotides are TGTGCCAGCAGCCTCAAACACGGCCAAGAGACCCAGTACTTC.

This clonotype appeared many times. The chain is built from TRBV12-3 or TRBV12-4 and TRBJ1-5; no clear D gene. V dropped 3 bases and J dropped 5 bases, with 11 bases sitting between them. The CDR3 sequence is 14 residues long. CDR3 in amino acids: CASSFSLADQPQHF. Written as DNA, the CDR3 is TGTGCCAGCAGTTTCTCCCTGGCCGATCAGCCCCAGCATTTT.

The chain carries TRBV6-5 and TRBJ2-1; TRBD2 matches 7 bases. The trim removed 0 bases at V and 8 bases at J, leaving 10 bases unmatched. The germline CDR1 and CDR2 sequences are MNHEY and SVGAGI. The CDR3 is 16 residues long. The CDR3 region has the DNA TGTGCCAGCAGTTACTCGAGAAGCGGGATAGTTGATGAGCAGTTCTTC. Encoded protein: CASSYSRSGIVDEQFF.

Only a few counts were recorded for this clonotype. Lacking the conserved final phenylalanine or tryptophan, this CDR3 likely reflects a read error. It is unclear where the CDR3 begins or ends on the DNA, so no DNA is shown, and the CDR3 is as TCRdb lists it. V is TRBV27 and J is TRBJ2-7; the listed D gene, TRBD1, was not tested against the DNA. The CDR3 is 12 amino acids long, termini counted. The germline CDR1 and CDR2 sequences are MNHEY and SMNVEV (reference sequence). The chain's CDR3 is CASSHRDRKLFI.

This clonotype was found a few times. The chain carries TRBV11-2 and TRBJ2-7; D perhaps matches TRBD1 (6 bases). Germline CDR1 and CDR2: SGHAT and FQNNGV. This CDR3 spans 14 amino acids. V lost 7 bases and J 0 bases, leaving 13 bases between the germline ends. CDR3 DNA sequence: TGTGCCAGCAAACTGGGACACTCCTCCTACGAGCAGTACTTC. This encodes CASKLGHSSYEQYF.

This clonotype appeared a few times. The J gene is TRBJ2-1, the V gene TRBV12-3 or TRBV12-4; 7 nucleotides agree with TRBD2. The CDR3 spans 14 residues. V was pared by 0 bases and J by 8 bases, with 4 bases of the junction left unmatched. The CDR3 coding sequence is TGTGCCAGCAGTTTAGCGGGAGGGCCAGATGAGCAGTTCTTC. Its translation: CASSLAGGPDEQFF.

This clonotype was counted a few times. This chain links TRBV4-3 with TRBJ1-3; TRBD1 is a possible D gene (5 bases). There are 16 residues in the CDR3. Germline V gene lookup returns CDR1 LGHNA and CDR2 YSLEER. Trimming removed 4 bases from V and 4 bases from J, with 17 bases in between. The CDR3 nucleotides are TGCGCCAGCAGCCTCGGGGGGGGTCACTACGGAAACACCATATATTTT. It encodes CASSLGGGHYGNTIYF.

This clonotype was observed a few times. This chain uses TRBV7-9 with TRBJ1-4; 7 bases align to TRBD1. The germline CDR1 and CDR2 sequences are SEHNR and FQNEAQ (reference sequence). The CDR3 has 15 residues. Trimming removed 4 bases from V and 6 bases from J; junction bases left unmatched: 8. CDR3 region: CASSSIGGQDEKLFF. The CDR3 DNA is TGTGCCAGCAGCTCAATTGGCGGACAGGATGAAAAACTGTTTTTT.

The chain recombines TRBV9 with TRBJ2-1, with TRBD1 identical over 8 bases. The V and J ends lost 0 bases and 5 bases, in that order; junction bases with no gene match: 16. This CDR3 has 19 residues. Germline CDR1 SGDLS, CDR2 YYNGEE. CDR3 sequence reads: CASSVGGQGGQGYNNEQFF. The CDR3 nucleotides read TGTGCCAGCAGCGTAGGGGGGCAAGGTGGACAGGGATATAACAATGAGCAGTTCTTC.